This TCR beta chain was obtained from a study of T cell responses to AZD1222 COVID-19 vaccine (dated by TCRdb to the early 2020s). About the investigation overall: AZD1222 recipients given second doses at about 4 weeks or at about 12 weeks were pooled, since spike-specific TCR depth and breadth were not found to differ between the two schedules. A total of 233 trial participants underwent TCR sequencing, of whom about 210 had received two doses of AZD1222 and about 26 had received two doses of the MenACWY control vaccine. Trial participants were enrolled by age into 18-55, 56-69 and 70-plus year subgroups, with 148, 28 and 57 TCR-sequenced participants respectively. Results the study describes overall, beyond this receptor: The 56-69-year group was small, and its depth increase did not reach significance, likely because of low power. Spike-specific TCR breadth and depth rose significantly after two AZD1222 doses compared with day 0 and with MenACWY recipients. Because no day 14 peak-response samples were available, repertoires were characterized only after the peak T cell response. Reportedly, almost half of the unique spike-specific TCRs recognized epitopes lying outside the regions that are mutated in the B.1.351 and B.1.1.7 variants. Only five to seven AZD1222 recipients were SARS-CoV-2 seropositive at baseline, limiting conclusions about previously exposed vaccinees. Participants were mostly white British, with more females than males. The authors suggested clonal diversity may have been underestimated. The whole spike protein was spanned by vaccine-associated CD4 TCRs, and dominant responses were seen in regions 160-218 and 743-854.

Reading the germline V gene gives CDR1 MDHEN and CDR2 SYDVKM. Compared with germline, V lacks 5 bases and J lacks 2 bases; bases without a gene match: 8. Its CDR3 holds 15 amino acids, cysteine through phenylalanine. Only the CDR3 portion is preserved as DNA: 45 bases, with reading frame beginning at the first base. A word on this clone: The antigen this receptor binds is unknown. No base qualities exist here, and no much larger clone lies one base off it.

The intended sense of this specimen's time point label: baseline before first vaccination. Vaccinee samples were obtained from the UK trials COV001 and COV002, which included a single-blind randomized controlled phase 2/3 trial of AZD1222 (ChAdOx1 nCoV-19) in healthy adults. For TCRbeta chain sequencing, PBMC samples from trial participants were taken at day 0 and at day 28 after the second dose. The CDR3 regions of human TCRbeta chains were analyzed by immunosequencing. The authors' analysis ran thus. Repertoire TCRs were checked for matches against a reference library of SARS-CoV-2-specific TCRs that had been generated using the MIRA antigen-specificity platform. Breadth meant the fraction of unique TCRs that were SARS-CoV-2-associated, whereas depth meant the fraction of total T cells that were SARS-CoV-2-associated. Using the MIRA data, each spike-specific TCR was assigned both to the spike region to which the TCR was reactive and to a CD4 or CD8 class. Log10-transformed breadth and depth values were compared by one-way ANOVA with Sidak's multiple comparisons tests. Here the immuneACCESS table is served through TCRdb, limited to in-frame sequences with V and J called. Missing clones are a known gap in these copies; in checked studies unresolved V genes cover under half, and the rest lacks a known reason. V and J calls and clone size are given by that table; D and trimming were obtained from the DNA. This sample lists 100,000 to 150,000 clones; around 92% were detected once. The ten largest account for approximately 4.2% of the sample.

The specimen comprised peripheral blood, sampled on day 0 of AZD1222 vaccination. This TCR came from an adult in good health. The chain couples TRBV28 to TRBJ2-7; 8 nucleotides in the junction match TRBD2. The DNA is as follows: TGTGCCAGCAGTACCGCGGCGGGGGGAACCTACGAGCAGTACTTC. Its protein product is CASSTAAGGTYEQYF.